This T cell receptor beta chain was captured by sequencing in a study of blood T cell repertoires in COVID-19. The V gene's germline CDR1 is ENHRY and CDR2 SYGVKD. Trimming took 2 bases from V and 2 from J; bases not matched to a gene: 10. This CDR3 region has 18 residues. Data came from immunoSEQ multiplex PCR; TCRdb stores just in-frame clones and leaves some out. The profile shows 80,000 or so clones, more than 75% of them singletons. This receptor was identified in a man in his sixties with acute or convalescent COVID-19. The chain uses TRBV10-3 and TRBJ2-3; 10 bases fit TRBD2. Sequenced material: peripheral blood. The DNA of the CDR3 is TGTGCCATCAGTGAGACCCCACCGCTAGCGGGGGTCACAGATACGCAGTATTTT. As protein: CAISETPPLAGVTDTQYF.